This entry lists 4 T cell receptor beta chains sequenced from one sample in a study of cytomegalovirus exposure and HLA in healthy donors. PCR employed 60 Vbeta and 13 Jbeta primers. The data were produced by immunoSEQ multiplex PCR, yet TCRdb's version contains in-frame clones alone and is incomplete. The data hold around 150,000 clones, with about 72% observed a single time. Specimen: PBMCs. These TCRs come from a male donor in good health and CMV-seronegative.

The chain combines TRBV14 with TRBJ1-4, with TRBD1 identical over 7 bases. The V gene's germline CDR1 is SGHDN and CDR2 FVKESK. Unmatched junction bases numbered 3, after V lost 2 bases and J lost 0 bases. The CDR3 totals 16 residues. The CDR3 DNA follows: TGTGCCAGCAGCCAACATACAGGGGCAACTAATGAAAAACTGTTTTTT. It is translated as CASSQHTGATNEKLFF.

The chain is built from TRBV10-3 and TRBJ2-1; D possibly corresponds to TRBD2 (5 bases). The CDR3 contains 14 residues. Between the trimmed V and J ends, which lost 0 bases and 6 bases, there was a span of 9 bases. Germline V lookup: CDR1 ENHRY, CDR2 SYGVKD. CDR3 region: CAISESPSSNEQFF. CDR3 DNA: TGTGCCATCAGTGAGTCGCCTAGCAGCAATGAGCAGTTCTTC.

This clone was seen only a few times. DNA of the CDR3: TGTGCCAGCAGCCGGACAGGGGATTATGGCTACACCTTC. Protein sequence: CASSRTGDYGYTF. The chain is built from TRBV5-5 and TRBJ1-2, with 9 bases identical to TRBD1. Germline loops: CDR1 SGHKS, CDR2 YYEKEE (reference sequence). The trim removed 4 bases at V and 5 bases at J, leaving 3 bases unmatched. The CDR3 is made up of 13 amino acids.

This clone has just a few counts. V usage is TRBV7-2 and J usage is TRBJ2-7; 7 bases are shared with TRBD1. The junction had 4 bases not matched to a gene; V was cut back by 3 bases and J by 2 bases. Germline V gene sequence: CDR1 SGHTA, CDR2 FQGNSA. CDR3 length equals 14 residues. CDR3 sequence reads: CASSFGTDAYEQYF. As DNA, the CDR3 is TGTGCCAGCAGCTTCGGGACAGACGCCTACGAGCAGTACTTC.